This T cell receptor (beta chain) stems from a study of blood T cells in healthy people across ages. This clonotype was detected only a few times. It was with a sample-barcoded 5' primer and a J-beta primer mix that a second PCR of about 6 to 12 cycles was run. TCRdb reprocessed the 5' RACE reads with MiXCR, giving one entry per CDR3 protein. The data contain approximately 1,100,000 distinct CDR3 sequences, around 43% of them singletons. Germline-derived CDR1 and CDR2 are MNHNS and SASEGT. This CDR3 region has 14 residues. V was trimmed by 6 bases and J by 1 base, leaving 11 bases between them. This receptor was taken from a woman between 55 and 75 years old in good health. The specimen sequenced was blood. V gene TRBV6-1 combines with J gene TRBJ2-3; no reliable D call. The CDR3 coding sequence is TGTGCCAGCAGCGGGCGAACCCGCACAGATACGCAGTATTTT. As protein: CASSGRTRTDTQYF.